These 32 T cell receptor beta chains were all obtained from the same sample, sequenced in a study of T-cell reconstitution after alpha-beta-depleted transplantation in children. A TCRbeta library incorporating unique molecular identifiers was prepared. TCRdb reprocessed the PCR reads via MiXCR and lists one record per CDR3 protein. The sample includes around 450,000 distinct CDR3 sequences, 8% to 11% of them seen just once. The sequencing used PBMCs, collected before TCRalphabeta/CD19-depleted stem cell transplant. These TCRs come from a child aged 2-15 years with inherited bone marrow failure, due to receive a stem cell transplant.

This clonotype was seen at least ten times. The chain joins TRBV27 to TRBJ1-6, with no clear D. This CDR3 spans 15 amino acids. Germline V lookup: CDR1 MNHEY, CDR2 SMNVEV (reference sequence). V was cut by 5 bases and J by 9 bases, with 17 bases left in between. The CDR3 nucleotides read TGTGCCAGCAGTCTCGACCCCGGAGGCTTTTCACCCCTCCACTTT. It translates to CASSLDPGGFSPLHF.

This clonotype was picked up many times. The chain combines TRBV7-9 with TRBJ1-3; the match to TRBD1 covers 9 bases. CDR1 is SEHNR and CDR2 is FQNEAQ in the germline V gene (reference sequence). This CDR3 comprises 15 residues. V lost 5 bases to trimming and J lost 4 bases; unmatched junction nucleotides: 6. The CDR3 loop is CASSQQGAAGNTIYF. CDR3 sequence (DNA): TGTGCCAGCAGCCAACAGGGGGCGGCGGGAAACACCATATATTTT.

J is TRBJ2-5 and V is TRBV9; D call uncertain. This CDR3 is built from 14 residues. Looked up from germline, CDR1 is SGDLS and CDR2 is YYNGEE. Trimming shortened V by 0 bases and J by 1 base, and 7 bases separated the two germline ends. CDR3 sequence (DNA): TGTGCCAGCAGCGTAGGTTCACGCCAAGAGACCCAGTACTTC. Its translation is CASSVGSRQETQYF.

There are many counts of this clonotype. The V gene is TRBV27, the J gene TRBJ2-1; 7 bases map to TRBD1. CDR3 length equals 16 residues. V gave up 5 bases and J gave up 2 bases; unmatched junction bases: 9. From germline, CDR1 is MNHEY and CDR2 SMNVEV (reference sequence). Written as DNA, the CDR3 is TGTGCCAGCAGTCCATTCGGACAGGATCCCTACAATGAGCAGTTCTTC. It translates to CASSPFGQDPYNEQFF.

Many counts were recorded for this clonotype. V usage is TRBV5-1 and J usage is TRBJ2-1; 9 positions match TRBD1. V was clipped by 4 bases and J by 6 bases; unmatched bases: 5. This CDR3 region has 14 residues. Germline V gene lookup returns CDR1 SGHRS and CDR2 YFSETQ. The DNA for the CDR3 is TGCGCCAGCAGCCCGGACAGGGGTGGCAATGAGCAGTTCTTC. Protein product: CASSPDRGGNEQFF.

In this sample, this clonotype turned up many times. The chain combines TRBV20-1 with TRBJ1-6; D gene unclear. In germline, CDR1 is DFQATT, CDR2 SNEGSKA (reference sequence). The CDR3 loop spans 15 amino acids. V gave up 6 bases and J gave up 1 base, with 13 bases separating them. The CDR3 sequence is CSALGPLSYNSPLHF. The CDR3 coding sequence is TGCAGTGCCCTAGGACCGCTATCCTATAATTCACCCCTCCACTTT.

This clonotype was counted many times. The chain combines TRBV7-2 with TRBJ2-3, with 7 bases matching TRBD2. With V trimmed by 1 base and J by 4 bases, 11 bases remained unmatched. This CDR3 spans 17 amino acids. CDR1 is SGHTA, CDR2 FQGNSA, per germline. The CDR3 DNA reads as TGTGCCAGCAGCTTAGTAGCTGGTCGCGGGAGAGCAGATACGCAGTATTTT. Translated, it gives CASSLVAGRGRADTQYF.

In regard to this clonotype: With a much larger clone just one base away, this may be a read error. The J gene is TRBJ1-4, the V gene TRBV11-2; the D is unclear. V lost 4 bases, J lost 3 bases, and 9 bases lay in between. Germline CDR1 and CDR2: SGHAT and FQNNGV. There are 14 residues in the CDR3. In nucleotides, the CDR3 is TGTGCCAGCAGCTCTGGTTCTCCTAATGAAAAACTGTTTTTT. It is translated as CASSSGSPNEKLFF.

This clonotype was observed many times. The rearrangement links TRBV12-5 to TRBJ2-1, with D hard to call. Per the germline V gene, CDR1 is LGHNT and CDR2 is FRNRAP. The V gene lost 0 bases and the J gene lost 4 bases, with 13 bases spanning the gap. CDR3 size: 16 residues. For the CDR3, the DNA is TGTGCTAGTGGTTTGGTACTGGCGGTCGGGTACAATGAGCAGTTCTTC. Its translation: CASGLVLAVGYNEQFF. The entire variable domain, with the rest obtained from reference TRBV12-5 and TRBJ2-1, is as follows: DARVTQTPRHKVTEMGQEVTMRCQPILGHNTVFWYRQTMMQGLELLAYFRNRAPLDDSGMPKDRFSAEMPDATLATLKIQPSEPRDSAVYFCASGLVLAVGYNEQFFGPGTRLTVL.

This clonotype was detected many times. The rearrangement uses TRBV19 and TRBJ2-5; no clear D. The V end lost 5 bases, the J end lost 1 base, and 14 bases lay between the germline ends. The CDR3 sequence is 15 residues long. The germline V gene has CDR1 LNHDA and CDR2 SQIVND (reference sequence). CDR3 loop: CASSLSPRIQETQYF. CDR3 in DNA: TGTGCCAGTAGTTTATCCCCACGGATCCAAGAGACCCAGTACTTC.

The sample holds a few counts of this clonotype. The chain links TRBV9 to TRBJ2-7; D gene uncertain. CDR3 size: 13 residues. With 3 bases removed from V and 4 bases from J, the gap between germline ends came to 11 bases. Germline V gives CDR1 SGDLS, CDR2 YYNGEE. CDR3 residues: CASSGEVIYEQYF. In DNA, the CDR3 is TGTGCCAGCAGCGGAGAGGTCATTTACGAGCAGTACTTC.

This clonotype was counted ten times or more. The chain links TRBV7-2 to TRBJ2-3; D unresolved. CDR1 is SGHTA, CDR2 FQGNSA, per germline. V lost 5 bases and J 4 bases, leaving 7 bases between the germline ends. This CDR3 spans 12 amino acids. The CDR3 coding sequence is TGTGCCAGCAGCCTCCATGCAGATACGCAGTATTTT. Amino acids: CASSLHADTQYF.

This clonotype was counted many times. This chain links TRBV27 with TRBJ2-1; no reliable D call. The V end lost 4 bases, the J end lost 6 bases, and 4 bases lay between the germline ends. In germline, CDR1 is MNHEY, CDR2 SMNVEV (reference sequence). CDR3 length: 11 residues. The CDR3 sequence is CASSWANEQFF. CDR3 nucleotide sequence: TGTGCCAGCAGTTGGGCCAATGAGCAGTTCTTC.

In its sample, this clonotype was seen many times. This chain links TRBV29-1 with TRBJ2-1; D is unclear. Trimming took off 4 bases at V and 5 bases at J, with 3 bases between the two ends. CDR1 is SQVTM and CDR2 is ANQGSEA in the germline V gene. This CDR3 has 10 amino acids. The CDR3 coding sequence is TGCAGCGTTGTTAACAATGAGCAGTTCTTC. This gives the protein CSVVNNEQFF.

This clonotype was seen only a few times. This chain links TRBV4-3 with TRBJ2-2; TRBD2 matches at 7 bases. After removal of 0 bases from V and 6 bases from J, the junction contained 7 bases not matched to a gene. CDR1 and CDR2 (germline): LGHNA, YSLEER. The CDR3 length is 16 residues. CDR3 DNA: TGCGCCAGCAGCCAAGATCCAGGACTAGGCCCCGGGGAGCTGTTTTTT. Protein: CASSQDPGLGPGELFF.

This clonotype was recorded at least ten times. V usage is TRBV15 and J usage is TRBJ2-5; no reliable D call. V was shortened by 1 base and J by 0 bases, with 9 bases between the two germline ends. The germline V gene has CDR1 LNHNV and CDR2 YYDKDF (reference sequence). The CDR3 consists of 15 residues. The CDR3 spells CATSRGSQDQETQYF. The CDR3 DNA sequence: TGTGCCACCAGCAGAGGCAGCCAAGACCAAGAGACCCAGTACTTC.

At least ten counts were recorded for this clonotype. The gene calls are TRBV20-1 and TRBJ2-4, with 7 bases aligning to TRBD1. CDR1 DFQATT and CDR2 SNEGSKA come from the germline V gene (reference sequence). This CDR3 spans 15 amino acids. J gave up 1 base and V 4 bases, and 7 bases lay outside the gene matches. CDR3 region: CSATGQVSAKNIQYF. The CDR3 coding sequence is TGCAGTGCTACCGGACAGGTGTCGGCCAAAAACATTCAGTACTTC.

This clonotype was recorded many times. The chain employs TRBV7-9 and TRBJ1-2, with a possible D match to TRBD1 (5 bases). Germline CDR1 reads SEHNR; CDR2 reads FQNEAQ (reference sequence). Trimming cost V 1 base and J 4 bases, with 16 bases left between them. The CDR3 is 16 residues long. The chain's CDR3 is CASSLGVREHTYGYTF. The DNA of the CDR3 is TGTGCCAGCAGCTTAGGGGTCAGGGAGCATACCTATGGCTACACCTTC.

This chain connects TRBV4-3 to TRBJ1-2; D unclear. The CDR3 loop spans 14 amino acids. The V end lost 2 bases, the J end lost 5 bases, and 12 bases lay between the germline ends. Germline CDR1 LGHNA, CDR2 YSLEER. For the CDR3, the DNA is TGCGCCAGCAGCCAACACCCGGTGGAGTATGGCTACACCTTC. This translates into CASSQHPVEYGYTF.

At least ten counts were recorded for this clonotype. The chain combines TRBV7-2 with TRBJ2-5; D possibly corresponds to TRBD2 (6 bases). This CDR3 is 14 amino acids long. V lost 5 bases and J 5 bases, leaving 15 bases between the germline ends. Per the germline V gene, CDR1 is SGHTA and CDR2 is FQGNSA. The CDR3 DNA reads as TGTGCCAGCAGCCCCGCCGGAGGGAGGGAGACCCAGTACTTC. Protein: CASSPAGGRETQYF.

The V call is TRBV27, the J call TRBJ2-5; D gene ambiguous. The CDR3 is 15 amino acids. Trimming left V 5 bases short and J 1 base short, with 14 bases between. The V gene's germline CDR1 is MNHEY and CDR2 SMNVEV (reference sequence). In DNA, the CDR3 is TGTGCCAGCAGTCCCTACGGGCCTCCCCAAGAGACCCAGTACTTC. Translating gives CASSPYGPPQETQYF.

Ten or more counts support this clonotype. The gene calls are TRBV6-1 and TRBJ1-2; D not certain. The CDR3 has 14 residues. Germline CDR1 MNHNS, CDR2 SASEGT. V lost 6 bases to trimming and J lost 6 bases, with 17 bases between them. CDR3: CASRTGYFWDGYTF. In DNA, the CDR3 is TGTGCCAGCAGGACGGGGTATTTTTGGGATGGCTACACCTTC.

The chain has TRBV20-1 and TRBJ1-5; possibly TRBD1 for D (5 bases). The V and J ends lost 4 bases and 2 bases respectively, with 18 bases between them. This CDR3 is built from 16 residues. The germline CDR1 and CDR2 sequences are DFQATT and SNEGSKA (reference sequence). The CDR3 nucleotides are TGCAGTGCTATATATGACAGCAGGGAAGGCAATCAGCCCCAGCATTTT. Amino acid sequence: CSAIYDSREGNQPQHF.

This clonotype was counted a few times. V is TRBV18 and J is TRBJ1-5, with D hard to call. The germline V and J ends were trimmed by 3 bases and 1 base, with 4 bases remaining between them. CDR1 is KGHSH and CDR2 is LQKENI in the germline V gene. The CDR3 is 13 amino acids. The DNA for the CDR3 is TGTGCCAGCTCACCGTTGAGCAATCAGCCCCAGCATTTT. It yields the protein CASSPLSNQPQHF.

This clonotype has more than one count but fewer than ten. The rearrangement joins TRBV11-2 to TRBJ1-6; 7 bases map to TRBD1. Trimming cost V 3 bases and J 7 bases; bases outside gene matches: 3. The CDR3 sequence is 14 residues long. The germline gives CDR1 SGHAT, CDR2 FQNNGV. DNA for the CDR3: TGTGCCAGCAGCTTTAACAGGGGCAATTCACCCCTCCACTTT. Translated, it gives CASSFNRGNSPLHF.

This clonotype was counted at least ten times. The chain links TRBV7-9 to TRBJ1-1; 7 bases are shared with TRBD1. After removal of 5 bases from V and 5 bases from J, the junction contained 8 bases not matched to a gene. The CDR3 totals 14 residues. The germline gives CDR1 SEHNR, CDR2 FQNEAQ (reference sequence). CDR3 protein: CASSPVTGSTEAFF. Here the CDR3 DNA reads TGTGCCAGCAGCCCAGTGACAGGGAGTACTGAAGCTTTCTTT. The variable domain in full, with the rest retrieved from reference TRBV7-9 and TRBJ1-1, is DTGVSQNPRHKITKRGQNVTFRCDPISEHNRLYWYRQTLGQGPEFLTYFQNEAQLEKSRLLSDRFSAERPKGSFSTLEIQRTEQGDSAMYLCASSPVTGSTEAFFGQGTRLTVV.

This clonotype appeared many times. The J gene is TRBJ2-5, the V gene TRBV7-2, with TRBD2 identical over 9 bases. The germline CDR1 and CDR2 sequences are SGHTA and FQGNSA. J gave up 5 bases and V 5 bases, and 6 bases lay outside the gene matches. The CDR3 has 14 residues. CDR3 coding DNA: TGTGCCAGCAGCCGCGGGGCGGGAGGGGAGACCCAGTACTTC. Translation gives CASSRGAGGETQYF.

A word on this clonotype: A much larger clonotype is one base distant, so this may be a read error. This sequence joins TRBV20-1 and TRBJ2-1; 7 bases agree with TRBD2. The ends lost 1 base at V and 0 bases at J; junction bases unmatched: 3. Germline V gives CDR1 DFQATT, CDR2 SNEGSKA (reference sequence). The CDR3 contains 15 residues. The CDR3 DNA reads TGCAGTGCTAGAGGGGACTACCGCTCCTACAATGAGCAGTTCTTC. It codes for CSARGDYRSYNEQFF.

This clonotype was recorded a few times. The rearrangement links TRBV27 to TRBJ2-1; the match to TRBD1 covers 8 bases. Trimming took 4 bases from V and 0 from J; bases not matched to a gene: 8. Germline assignment: CDR1 MNHEY and CDR2 SMNVEV (reference sequence). The CDR3 is made up of 17 amino acids. The CDR3 here is CASSYRQGTYSYNEQFF. The CDR3 nucleotides read TGTGCCAGCAGTTACCGACAGGGGACATACTCCTACAATGAGCAGTTCTTC.

At least ten counts were recorded for this clonotype. The J gene is TRBJ1-4, the V gene TRBV12-3 or TRBV12-4; D remains unclear. This CDR3 contains 12 residues. Trimming left V 5 bases short and J 8 bases short, with 9 bases between. The CDR3 region is CASSPAGEKLFF. In nucleotides, the CDR3 is TGTGCCAGCAGTCCGGCGGGGGAAAAACTGTTTTTT.

This clonotype showed up many times. The CDR3 DNA sequence: TGTGCCAGCAGTCCAGGACTAGCGGGAGGCCATAATGAGCAGTTCTTC. This codes for CASSPGLAGGHNEQFF. The rearrangement joins TRBV27 to TRBJ2-1; 14 nucleotides agree with TRBD2. Germline loops: CDR1 MNHEY, CDR2 SMNVEV (reference sequence). V trimming: 5 bases; J trimming: 7 bases; junction bases outside the gene matches: 7. This CDR3 is 16 amino acids long.

This clonotype was counted at least ten times. V and J are TRBV20-1 and TRBJ2-1; TRBD2 matches at 14 bases. The V segment lost 3 bases and the J segment 4 bases; nucleotides outside the gene matches: 8. This CDR3 is built from 17 residues. CDR1 and CDR2 (germline): DFQATT, SNEGSKA (reference sequence). The CDR3: CSASGTSGSIGYNEQFF. The CDR3 coding sequence is TGCAGTGCTAGTGGGACTAGCGGGAGTATCGGGTACAATGAGCAGTTCTTC.